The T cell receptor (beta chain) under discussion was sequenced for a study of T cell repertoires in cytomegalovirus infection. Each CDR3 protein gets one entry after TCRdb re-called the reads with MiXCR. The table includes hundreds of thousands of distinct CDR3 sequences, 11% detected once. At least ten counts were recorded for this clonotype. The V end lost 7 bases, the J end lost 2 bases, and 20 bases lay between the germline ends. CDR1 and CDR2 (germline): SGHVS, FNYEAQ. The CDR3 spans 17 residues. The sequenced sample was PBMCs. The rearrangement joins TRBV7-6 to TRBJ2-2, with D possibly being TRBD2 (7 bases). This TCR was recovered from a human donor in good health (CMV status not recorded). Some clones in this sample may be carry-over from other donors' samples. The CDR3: CASTFPTGGFNTGELFF. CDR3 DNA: TGTGCCAGCACTTTTCCTACGGGGGGCTTTAACACCGGGGAGCTGTTTTTT.